Shown below are 17 T cell receptor beta chains from a single sample sequenced in a study of OX40 agonist ivuxolimab in advanced cancers. This table comes from immunoSEQ multiplex PCR, and its TCRdb copy is limited to in-frame clones, with some not included. The data hold about 88,000 clones, with around nine tenths observed a single time. This material consisted of CD4+ or CD8+ T cells sorted from blood, taken in a trial of the OX40 agonist ivuxolimab. The receptors shown here come from an adult with an advanced solid tumor such as melanoma, head and neck, liver or kidney cancer.

This clone was detected only once. V and J are TRBV4-1 and TRBJ1-2; TRBD1 matches 9 bases. CDR3 size: 16 residues. J lost 6 bases, V lost 4 bases, and 12 bases had no gene match. Germline CDR1 is MGHRA and CDR2 is YSYEKL. CDR3 DNA: TGCGCCAGCAGCCGCTCGCCGGGACAGGGAAAGGATGGCTACACCTTC. This translates into CASSRSPGQGKDGYTF.

This chain joins TRBV14 and TRBJ1-3; TRBD1 agrees at 8 bases. V dropped 6 bases and J dropped 7; count of bases not matched to a gene: 8. The germline gives CDR1 SGHDN, CDR2 FVKESK. The CDR3 has 14 amino acids. This CDR3 reads CASSRQGLGNTIYF. The DNA for the CDR3 is TGTGCCAGCAGTCGACAGGGGCTGGGGAACACCATATATTTT.

V and J are TRBV29-1 and TRBJ2-1; 10 bases are a match to TRBD1. V lost 4 bases, J lost 8 bases, and 14 bases stayed unmatched. The CDR3 has 16 amino acids. Germline-derived CDR1 and CDR2 are SQVTM and ANQGSEA. The CDR3 spells CSVGSSTGGVFHEQFF. The CDR3 region has the DNA TGCAGCGTTGGTTCATCGACAGGGGGCGTTTTCCATGAGCAGTTCTTC.

This chain links TRBV5-1 with TRBJ2-1; 10 bases are a match to TRBD2. The V gene's germline CDR1 is SGHRS and CDR2 YFSETQ. Losses at the gene ends were 0 bases for V and 10 bases for J; bases not matched to a gene: 13. There are 17 residues in the CDR3. The CDR3 coding sequence is TGCGCCAGCAGCTTGGCCGGGTCTAGCGGGAGTCAGGGAGAGCAGTTCTTC. Its protein is CASSLAGSSGSQGEQFF.

The V call is TRBV7-3, the J call TRBJ2-1, with 7 nucleotides matching TRBD2. Losses at the gene ends were 5 bases for V and 7 bases for J; bases not matched to a gene: 17. CDR3 length equals 17 residues. Germline V gene lookup returns CDR1 SGHTA and CDR2 FQGTGA. CDR3 in DNA: TGTGCCAGCAGCCCTAATCATGGCAGCCTAGCGGTTAATGAGCAGTTCTTC. Protein: CASSPNHGSLAVNEQFF.

The rearrangement links TRBV7-3 to TRBJ2-5; 7 bases agree with TRBD1. The V gene end was trimmed by 5 bases and the J gene end by 1 base; junction bases not matched to a gene: 4. Germline CDR1 is SGHTA and CDR2 is FQGTGA. The length of the CDR3 is 14 residues. CDR3 coding DNA: TGTGCCAGCAGCCGACAGGGTACCCAAGAGACCCAGTACTTC. This encodes CASSRQGTQETQYF.

The rearrangement links TRBV12-5 to TRBJ1-3; 8 bases map to TRBD1. CDR3 size: 17 residues. Germline assignment: CDR1 LGHNT and CDR2 FRNRAP. Trimming at V came to 1 base and at J to 0 bases, leaving 5 bases not matched to a gene. The CDR3: CASGLARQGISGNTIYF. In DNA form, the CDR3 reads TGTGCTAGTGGTTTGGCCCGACAGGGGATCTCTGGAAACACCATATATTTT.

The J gene is TRBJ2-1, the V gene TRBV5-4; D ambiguous. The CDR3 length is 15 residues. Germline-derived CDR1 and CDR2 are SGHNT and YYREEE (reference sequence). The V end lost 4 bases, the J end lost 8 bases, and 19 bases lay between the germline ends. The CDR3, as DNA: TGTGCCAGCAGCCGTCCGGCAGGATGGGTCTATGAGCAGTTCTTC. Protein sequence: CASSRPAGWVYEQFF.

The rearrangement joins TRBV4-3 to TRBJ2-1; possibly TRBD2 for D (5 bases). V gave up 0 bases and J gave up 7 bases, with 13 bases separating them. The length of the CDR3 is 15 residues. Germline V CDR1 and CDR2: LGHNA, YSLEER. The CDR3 sequence is CASSQEGGWRNEQFF. Written as DNA, the CDR3 is TGCGCCAGCAGCCAAGAGGGCGGCTGGAGGAATGAGCAGTTCTTC.

The chain uses TRBV6-5 and TRBJ2-7; 7 bases align to TRBD1. V was clipped by 2 bases and J by 4 bases; unmatched bases: 8. Per germline, CDR1 MNHEY and CDR2 SVGAGI. The CDR3 is 15 residues long. The CDR3 sequence: CASSYAEYRGYEQYF. In DNA form, the CDR3 reads TGTGCCAGCAGTTACGCCGAATACAGGGGATACGAGCAGTACTTC.

The rearrangement joins TRBV15 to TRBJ2-1, with 12 bases aligning to TRBD1. This CDR3 spans 15 amino acids. Germline V gene lookup returns CDR1 LNHNV and CDR2 YYDKDF (reference sequence). V gave up 1 base and J gave up 9 bases; unmatched junction bases: 4. The CDR3 sequence: CATSRGGQGAVEQFF. CDR3 sequence (DNA): TGTGCCACCAGCAGAGGGGGACAGGGGGCGGTTGAGCAGTTCTTC. The entire variable domain, with the rest obtained from reference TRBV15 and TRBJ2-1, is as follows: DAMVIQNPRYQVTQFGKPVTLSCSQTLNHNVMYWYQQKSSQAPKLLFHYYDKDFNNEADTPDNFQSRRPNTSFCFLDIRSPGLGDTAMYLCATSRGGQGAVEQFFGPGTRLTVL.

The table lists this clone with a count of one. V gene TRBV15 combines with J gene TRBJ1-4; D gene unclear. Germline values: CDR1 LNHNV, CDR2 YYDKDF (reference sequence). This CDR3 comprises 14 residues. V shed 7 bases and J shed 0 bases, with 9 bases lying between them. CDR3 DNA sequence: TGTGCCACCACGACCGGATCAACTAATGAAAAACTGTTTTTT. Translated: CATTTGSTNEKLFF.

The chain combines TRBV30 with TRBJ1-5; D gene uncertain. This CDR3 has 17 residues. V was cut by 2 bases and J by 0 bases, with 17 bases left in between. Germline values: CDR1 GTSNPN, CDR2 SVGIG (reference sequence). The CDR3 loop reads CAWSLKFGDYSNQPQHF. The CDR3 bases are TGTGCCTGGAGTCTCAAATTTGGGGATTATAGCAATCAGCCCCAGCATTTT.

This clone was seen once. This rearrangement joins TRBV7-9 to TRBJ1-3; D ambiguous. The CDR3 length is 13 residues. The V and J ends lost 11 bases and 0 bases respectively, with 11 bases between them. In germline, CDR1 is SEHNR, CDR2 FQNEAQ (reference sequence). The CDR3 sequence is CAARSVSGNTIYF. DNA for the CDR3: TGTGCCGCCAGGTCGGTCTCTGGAAACACCATATATTTT.

This clone was recorded only once. The rearrangement joins TRBV11-2 to TRBJ2-3; possibly TRBD1 or TRBD2 for D (6 bases each). Germline lookup yields CDR1 SGHAT and CDR2 FQNNGV. The CDR3 has 16 amino acids. V was pared by 2 bases and J by 0 bases, with 12 bases between. The CDR3 DNA reads TGTGCCAGCAGCTTACTCGGGGGCATAAGCACAGATACGCAGTATTTT. It translates to CASSLLGGISTDTQYF.

The chain employs TRBV18 and TRBJ2-1; TRBD1 might be the D (6 bases). CDR1 is KGHSH and CDR2 is LQKENI in the germline V gene. CDR3 size: 17 residues. With 3 bases removed from V and 6 bases from J, the gap between germline ends came to 21 bases. The CDR3 coding sequence is TGTGCCAGCTCACCTGCAGGCACGGCTCGAGGGGGCAATGAGCAGTTCTTC. Translating it yields CASSPAGTARGGNEQFF.

J is TRBJ1-6 and V is TRBV5-1; 8 nucleotides agree with TRBD1. CDR1 is SGHRS, CDR2 YFSETQ, per germline. The CDR3 has 15 residues. With 5 bases clipped from V and 8 bases from J, the junction kept 9 bases outside the gene matches. The chain's CDR3 is CASSRDRGIDSPLHF. CDR3 nucleotides: TGCGCCAGCAGTCGAGACAGGGGCATCGATTCACCCCTCCACTTT.